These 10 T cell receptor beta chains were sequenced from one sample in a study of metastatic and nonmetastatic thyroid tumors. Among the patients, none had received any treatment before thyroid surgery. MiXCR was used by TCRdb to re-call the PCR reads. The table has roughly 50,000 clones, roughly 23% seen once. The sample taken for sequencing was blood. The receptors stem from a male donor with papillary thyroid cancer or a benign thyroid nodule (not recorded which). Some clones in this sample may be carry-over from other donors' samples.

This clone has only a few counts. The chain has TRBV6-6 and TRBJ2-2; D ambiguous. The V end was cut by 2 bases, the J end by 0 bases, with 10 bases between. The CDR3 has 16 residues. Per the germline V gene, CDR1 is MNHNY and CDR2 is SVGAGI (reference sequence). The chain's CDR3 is CASSYDGDANTGELFF. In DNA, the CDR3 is TGTGCCAGCAGTTACGATGGCGACGCGAACACCGGGGAGCTGTTTTTT.

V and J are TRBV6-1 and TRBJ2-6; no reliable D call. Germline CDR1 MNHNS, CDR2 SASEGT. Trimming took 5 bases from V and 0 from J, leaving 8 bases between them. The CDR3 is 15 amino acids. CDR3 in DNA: TGTGCCAGCAGTCCCCGATCCTCTGGGGCCAACGTCCTGACTTTC. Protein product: CASSPRSSGANVLTF.

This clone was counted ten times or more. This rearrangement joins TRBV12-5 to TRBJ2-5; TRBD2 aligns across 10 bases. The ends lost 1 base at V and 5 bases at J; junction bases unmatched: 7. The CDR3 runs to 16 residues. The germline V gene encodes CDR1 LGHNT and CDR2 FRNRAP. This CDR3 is CASGLGSSGRAETQYF. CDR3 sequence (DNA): TGTGCTAGTGGTTTGGGCTCCAGCGGGAGGGCTGAGACCCAGTACTTC. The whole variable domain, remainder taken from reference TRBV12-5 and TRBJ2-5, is DARVTQTPRHKVTEMGQEVTMRCQPILGHNTVFWYRQTMMQGLELLAYFRNRAPLDDSGMPKDRFSAEMPDATLATLKIQPSEPRDSAVYFCASGLGSSGRAETQYFGPGTRLLVL.

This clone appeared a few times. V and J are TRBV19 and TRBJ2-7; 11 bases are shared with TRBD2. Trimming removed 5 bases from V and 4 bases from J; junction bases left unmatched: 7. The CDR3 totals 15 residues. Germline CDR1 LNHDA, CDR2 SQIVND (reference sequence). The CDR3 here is CASSVLAGDSYEQYF. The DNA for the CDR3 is TGTGCCAGTAGTGTACTAGCGGGAGACTCTTACGAGCAGTACTTC.

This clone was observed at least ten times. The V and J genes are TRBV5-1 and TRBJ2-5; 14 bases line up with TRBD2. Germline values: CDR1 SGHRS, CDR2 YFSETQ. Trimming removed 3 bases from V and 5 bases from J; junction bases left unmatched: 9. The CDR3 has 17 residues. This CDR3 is CASSSRLAGGPEETQYF. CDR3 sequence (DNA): TGCGCCAGCAGCTCAAGACTAGCGGGAGGGCCGGAGGAGACCCAGTACTTC.

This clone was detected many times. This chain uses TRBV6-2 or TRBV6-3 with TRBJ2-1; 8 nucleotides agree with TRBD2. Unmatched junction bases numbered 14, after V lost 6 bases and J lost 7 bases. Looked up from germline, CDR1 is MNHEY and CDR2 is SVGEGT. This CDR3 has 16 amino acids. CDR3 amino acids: CASRKGGSGSWNEQFF. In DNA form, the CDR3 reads TGTGCCAGCAGAAAAGGGGGAAGCGGGAGTTGGAATGAGCAGTTCTTC.

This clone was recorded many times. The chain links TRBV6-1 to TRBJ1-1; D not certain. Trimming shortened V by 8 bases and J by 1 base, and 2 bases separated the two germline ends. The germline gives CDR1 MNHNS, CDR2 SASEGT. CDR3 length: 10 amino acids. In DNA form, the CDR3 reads TGTGCCAGCGGGAACACTGAAGCTTTCTTT. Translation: CASGNTEAFF.

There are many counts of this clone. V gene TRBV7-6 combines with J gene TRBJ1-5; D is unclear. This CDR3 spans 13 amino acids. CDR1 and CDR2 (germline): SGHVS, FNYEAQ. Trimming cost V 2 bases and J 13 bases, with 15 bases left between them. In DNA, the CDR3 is TGTGCCAGCAGCTTATCGAGGAGCGACCCTCAGCATTTT. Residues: CASSLSRSDPQHF.

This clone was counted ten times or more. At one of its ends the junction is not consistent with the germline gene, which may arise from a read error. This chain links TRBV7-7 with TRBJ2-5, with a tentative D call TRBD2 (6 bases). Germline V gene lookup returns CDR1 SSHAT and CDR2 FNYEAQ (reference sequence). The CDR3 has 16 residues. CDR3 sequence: CASSLARAGPGETQYF. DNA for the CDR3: TGTGCTAGCAGCTTAGCTCGGGCGGGGCCAGGGGAGACCCAGTACTTC.

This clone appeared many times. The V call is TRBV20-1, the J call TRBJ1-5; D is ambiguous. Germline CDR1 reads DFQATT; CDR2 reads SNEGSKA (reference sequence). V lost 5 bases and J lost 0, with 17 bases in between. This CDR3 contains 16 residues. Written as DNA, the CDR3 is TGCAGTGCTGACAACACAGAGAACTATAGCAATCAGCCCCAGCATTTT. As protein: CSADNTENYSNQPQHF.